Below, 14 T cell receptor beta chains from the same sample are listed, as sequenced in a study of cytomegalovirus exposure and HLA in healthy donors. PCR was performed using 60 Vbeta and 13 Jbeta primers. Produced via immunoSEQ multiplex PCR; TCRdb's table is partial and in-frame only. This table has 200,000 or so clones, around 70% appearing once. Sequenced sample: PBMCs. The receptors come from a man in his forties in good health and CMV-seropositive.

The chain links TRBV5-4 to TRBJ2-2, with 7 bases that match TRBD1. CDR3 length: 15 residues. Germline V lookup: CDR1 SGHNT, CDR2 YYREEE (reference sequence). The V and J ends lost 4 bases and 2 bases, in that order; junction bases with no gene match: 5. The CDR3, as DNA: TGTGCCAGCAGCCTTACAGGGGTCAACACCGGGGAGCTGTTTTTT. This encodes CASSLTGVNTGELFF.

V usage is TRBV9 and J usage is TRBJ1-4; the D gene is possibly TRBD1 (6 bases). V dropped 4 bases and J dropped 6 bases, with 16 bases sitting between them. The germline V gene encodes CDR1 SGDLS and CDR2 YYNGEE. The CDR3 contains 15 residues. The CDR3 bases are TGTGCCAGCAGCCCCACGGACAGTATTTATGAAAAACTGTTTTTT. This codes for CASSPTDSIYEKLFF.

The chain has TRBV5-1 and TRBJ2-4; D not certain. V lost 4 bases to trimming and J lost 0 bases, with 14 bases between them. The CDR3 extends over 16 amino acids. Germline loops: CDR1 SGHRS, CDR2 YFSETQ. CDR3 sequence reads: CASSPQADIAKNIQYF. The CDR3 nucleotides read TGCGCCAGCAGCCCTCAGGCCGATATAGCCAAAAACATTCAGTACTTC.

V and J are TRBV27 and TRBJ1-2; maybe TRBD1 (5 bases). Germline CDR1 is MNHEY and CDR2 is SMNVEV (reference sequence). The CDR3 length is 15 residues. Trimming took off 0 bases at V and 4 bases at J, with 12 bases between the two ends. The CDR3 is CASSLSGGSVYGYTF. In DNA form, the CDR3 reads TGTGCCAGCAGTTTATCCGGGGGGTCGGTCTATGGCTACACCTTC.

The chain is built from TRBV6-1 and TRBJ1-3; weak D call: TRBD1 (6 bases). The germline CDR1 and CDR2 sequences are MNHNS and SASEGT. This CDR3 has 17 amino acids. V lost 1 base to trimming and J lost 3 bases, with 16 bases between them. CDR3 amino acids: CASSEVDGGAYGNTIYF. DNA of the CDR3: TGTGCCAGCAGTGAAGTTGATGGGGGGGCTTATGGAAACACCATATATTTT.

This clone was counted a few times. The V and J genes are TRBV10-3 and TRBJ1-3; no clear D. There are 16 residues in the CDR3. CDR1 is ENHRY and CDR2 is SYGVKD in the germline V gene. Trimming shortened V by 1 base and J by 0 bases, and 10 bases separated the two germline ends. As DNA, the CDR3 is TGTGCCATCAGTGAGTGGGAGTCTTACTCTGGAAACACCATATATTTT. This gives the protein CAISEWESYSGNTIYF.

This chain joins TRBV18 and TRBJ1-5; D unresolved. The CDR3 is 13 amino acids. V was clipped by 3 bases and J by 7 bases, with 10 bases between them. Per germline, CDR1 KGHSH and CDR2 LQKENI. In DNA form, the CDR3 reads TGTGCCAGCTCACCCGGGTCGGAACAGCCCCAGCATTTT. Translated: CASSPGSEQPQHF. The whole variable domain, filled in from reference TRBV18 and TRBJ1-5, reads NAGVMQNPRHLVRRRGQEARLRCSPMKGHSHVYWYRQLPEEGLKFMVYLQKENIIDESGMPKERFSAEFPKEGPSILRIQQVVRGDSAAYFCASSPGSEQPQHFGDGTRLSIL.

This clone has only a few counts. This chain links TRBV10-2 with TRBJ2-3; 7 bases align to TRBD2. After removal of 2 bases from V and 10 bases from J, the junction contained 6 bases not matched to a gene. The CDR3 runs to 13 residues. The germline V gene encodes CDR1 WSHSY and CDR2 SAAADI. The CDR3 DNA reads as TGCGCCAGCAGTGAGGGCGGGGGTCCTTCGCAGTATTTT. Amino acid sequence: CASSEGGGPSQYF.

This sequence joins TRBV5-1 and TRBJ2-5; tentatively, D is TRBD2 (6 bases). The J call may be faulty, since TRBJ2-7 better matches the DNA end. This CDR3 has 13 residues. Germline V gives CDR1 SGHRS, CDR2 YFSETQ. The CDR3 is CASAAGRSYEQYF. DNA for the CDR3: TGCGCCAGCGCGGCGGGGAGATCCTACGAGCAGTACTTC.

The chain uses TRBV7-2 and TRBJ1-3; TRBD1 matches 8 bases. Germline V gives CDR1 SGHTA, CDR2 FQGNSA. V dropped 5 bases and J dropped 9; count of bases not matched to a gene: 9. This CDR3 has 14 residues. The CDR3 DNA reads as TGTGCCAGCAGCCCGGACAGGGCGGCGAGCACCATATATTTT. Its protein is CASSPDRAASTIYF.

The sample holds a few counts of this clone. The chain carries TRBV19 and TRBJ2-3, with TRBD1 identical over 9 bases. The CDR3 has 16 amino acids. The V gene end was trimmed by 5 bases and the J gene end by 2 bases; junction bases not matched to a gene: 8. CDR1 is LNHDA, CDR2 SQIVND, per germline (reference sequence). CDR3 nucleotides: TGTGCCAGTAGTCCCACCGGGACAGGGTTCACAGATACGCAGTATTTT. It yields the protein CASSPTGTGFTDTQYF. Together with reference TRBV19 and TRBJ2-3, the CDR3 gives the full variable domain: DGGITQSPKYLFRKEGQNVTLSCEQNLNHDAMYWYRQDPGQGLRLIYYSQIVNDFQKGDIAEGYSVSREKKESFPLTVTSAQKNPTAFYLCASSPTGTGFTDTQYFGPGTRLTVL.

The chain uses TRBV18 and TRBJ1-2, with 7 bases identical to TRBD1. Germline V lookup: CDR1 KGHSH, CDR2 LQKENI. V dropped 3 bases and J dropped 4; count of bases not matched to a gene: 2. The CDR3 totals 13 residues. For the CDR3, the DNA is TGTGCCAGCTCACCCCGGGACAGCTATGGCTACACCTTC. Translation gives CASSPRDSYGYTF.

This chain joins TRBV9 and TRBJ2-7, with TRBD1 identical over 10 bases. The ends lost 4 bases at V and 5 bases at J; junction bases unmatched: 9. The CDR3 contains 15 residues. Germline V gene data show CDR1 as SGDLS and CDR2 as YYNGEE. CDR3 sequence reads: CASSKTGQGFHEQYF. CDR3 in DNA: TGTGCCAGCAGCAAGACGGGACAGGGGTTCCACGAGCAGTACTTC.

The chain links TRBV27 to TRBJ1-5, with TRBD1 matching over 12 bases. The CDR3 is 15 amino acids. The J segment lost 7 bases and the V segment lost 3 bases, leaving 4 bases of the junction unmatched. CDR1 and CDR2 from the germline V gene are MNHEY and SMNVEV (reference sequence). The DNA of the CDR3 is TGTGCCAGCAGTTTTGGGACAGGGGGCCAGCAGCCCCAGCATTTT. Translated: CASSFGTGGQQPQHF.